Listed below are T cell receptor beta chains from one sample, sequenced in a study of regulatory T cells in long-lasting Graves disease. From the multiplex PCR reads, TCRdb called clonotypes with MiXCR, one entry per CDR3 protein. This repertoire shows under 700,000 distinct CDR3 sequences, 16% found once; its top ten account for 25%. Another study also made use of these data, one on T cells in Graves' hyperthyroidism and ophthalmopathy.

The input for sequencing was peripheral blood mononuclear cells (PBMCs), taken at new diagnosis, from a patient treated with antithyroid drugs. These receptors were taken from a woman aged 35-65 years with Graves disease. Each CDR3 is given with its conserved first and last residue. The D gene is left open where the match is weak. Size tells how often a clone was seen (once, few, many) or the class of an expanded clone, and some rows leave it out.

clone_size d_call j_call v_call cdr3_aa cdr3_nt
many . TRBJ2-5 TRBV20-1 CSARGPLALQETQYF TGCAGTGCTAGAGGCCCCCTAGCGCTCCAAGAGACCCAGTACTTC
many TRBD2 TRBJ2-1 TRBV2 CASSSTSGGLWGEQFF TGTGCCAGCAGCTCGACTAGCGGGGGGCTCTGGGGCGAGCAGTTCTTC
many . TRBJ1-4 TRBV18 CASSPPSRYNEKLFF TGTGCCAGCTCACCACCGTCCCGATATAATGAAAAACTGTTTTTT
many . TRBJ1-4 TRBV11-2 CASSLFGENEKLFF TGTGCCAGCAGCTTATTCGGGGAGAATGAAAAACTGTTTTTT
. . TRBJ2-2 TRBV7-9 CASSLFVDTGELFF TGTGCCAGCAGCTTATTCGTCGACACCGGGGAGCTGTTTTTT
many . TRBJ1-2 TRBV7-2 CASSLQGVANYGYTF TGTGCCAGCAGCTTACAAGGGGTCGCAAACTATGGCTACACCTTC
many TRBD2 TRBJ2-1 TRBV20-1 CSAQTSGGYNEQFF TGCAGTGCTCAGACTAGCGGGGGATACAATGAGCAGTTCTTC
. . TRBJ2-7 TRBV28 CASSLTYREGYEQYF TGTGCCAGCAGTTTGACGTACAGGGAGGGCTACGAGCAGTACTTC
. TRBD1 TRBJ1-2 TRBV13 CASSPRQGGGYGYTF TGTGCCAGCAGCCCCCGACAGGGAGGAGGGTATGGCTACACCTTC
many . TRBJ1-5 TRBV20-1 CSAREDSRFVGNQPQHF TGCAGTGCTAGGGAGGACAGTAGGTTTGTTGGGAATCAGCCCCAGCATTTT
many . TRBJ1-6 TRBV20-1 CSARDWRENSPLHF TGCAGTGCTAGAGATTGGAGAGAGAATTCACCCCTCCACTTT
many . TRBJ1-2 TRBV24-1 CATSDNRQNHYGYTF TGTGCCACCAGTGACAATCGACAGAACCACTATGGCTACACCTTC
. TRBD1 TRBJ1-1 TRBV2 CASSGTGGFSENTEAFF TGTGCCAGCAGTGGGACAGGGGGCTTCTCCGAGAACACTGAAGCTTTCTTT
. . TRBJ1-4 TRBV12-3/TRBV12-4 CASSGGVREKLFF TGTGCCAGCAGTGGAGGGGTTCGTGAAAAACTGTTTTTT
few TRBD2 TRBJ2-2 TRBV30 CAWSLSGGENTGELFF TGTGCCTGGAGTCTTAGCGGGGGGGAAAACACCGGGGAGCTGTTTTTT
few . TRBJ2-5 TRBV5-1 CASSKGGTQETQYF TGCGCCAGCAGCAAGGGCGGTACTCAAGAGACCCAGTACTTC
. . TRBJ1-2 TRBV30 CASVSGGYGYTF TGTGCCTCAGTTTCAGGAGGCTATGGCTACACCTTC
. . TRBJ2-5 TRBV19 CASSVGVSETQYF TGTGCCAGTAGTGTTGGGGTTTCGGAGACCCAGTACTTC
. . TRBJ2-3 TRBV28 CASSPRSVTQYF TGTGCCAGCAGTCCCCGGTCGGTTACGCAGTATTTT